This T cell receptor beta chain was profiled in a study of blood T cell repertoires in COVID-19. The wider study: COVID-19 samples, acute and convalescent, were from the United States, Italy and Spain. From T cells, B-cell-depleted T cells, or PBMCs came the material, which was cDNA or gDNA.

Seattle's cohort entered during active infection and was followed longitudinally. Original processing notes: Estimation of nucleated cell counts relied on the amplification of reference gene primers. TCRdb keeps only in-frame clones here, not all; method: immunoSEQ multiplex PCR. From that table come the V and J calls and clone size; the DNA was used to work out D and trimming. The table records about 200,000 clones, roughly 84% of them present only once. The length of the CDR3 is 18 residues. The germline V gene encodes CDR1 LGHNT and CDR2 FRNRAP. V shed 4 bases, J shed 1 base, and the junction held 8 bases outside the gene matches.

The sample taken for sequencing was peripheral blood. The sequence was obtained from a middle-aged man with COVID-19, enrolled during active disease. The genes are TRBV12-5 and TRBJ2-1; 12 nucleotides agree with TRBD2. The CDR3 sequence is CASGSPLLAGGSYNEQFF. The CDR3 DNA follows: TGTGCTAGTGGTTCTCCTCTACTAGCGGGAGGATCCTACAATGAGCAGTTCTTC.